The present T cell receptor beta chain was sequenced within a study of blood T cell repertoires in COVID-19. TCRdb's copy holds only in-frame clones and misses some; the assay was immunoSEQ multiplex PCR. This table has 170,000 or so clones, about 88% appearing once. V shed 4 bases, J shed 6 bases, and the junction held 11 bases outside the gene matches. Per germline, CDR1 SGHNT and CDR2 YYREEE (reference sequence). There are 15 residues in the CDR3. The chain employs TRBV5-4 and TRBJ2-7, with 9 bases lining up with TRBD2. The receptor comes from a man aged 18 to 35 who had recovered from COVID-19. The sample comprised peripheral blood. CDR3 nucleotides: TGTGCCAGCAGCAGAGATGGCGGGAGGGGATCCGAGCAGTACTTC. As protein: CASSRDGGRGSEQYF.